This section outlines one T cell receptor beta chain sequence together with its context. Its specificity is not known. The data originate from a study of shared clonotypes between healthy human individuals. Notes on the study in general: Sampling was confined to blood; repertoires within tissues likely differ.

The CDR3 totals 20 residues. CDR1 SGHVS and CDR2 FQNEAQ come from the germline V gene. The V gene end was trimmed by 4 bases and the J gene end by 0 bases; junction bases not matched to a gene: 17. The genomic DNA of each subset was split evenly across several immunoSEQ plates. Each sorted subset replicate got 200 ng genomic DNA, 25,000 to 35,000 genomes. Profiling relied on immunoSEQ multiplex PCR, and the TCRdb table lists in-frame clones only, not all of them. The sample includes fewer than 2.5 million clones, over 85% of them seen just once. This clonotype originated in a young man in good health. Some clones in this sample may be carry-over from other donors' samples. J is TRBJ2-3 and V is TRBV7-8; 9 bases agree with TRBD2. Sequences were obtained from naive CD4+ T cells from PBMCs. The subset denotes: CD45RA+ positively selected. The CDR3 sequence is CASSSLHVAGESKSTDTQYF. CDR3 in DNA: TGTGCCAGCAGCTCCCTACACGTAGCGGGAGAAAGCAAGAGCACAGATACGCAGTATTTT.